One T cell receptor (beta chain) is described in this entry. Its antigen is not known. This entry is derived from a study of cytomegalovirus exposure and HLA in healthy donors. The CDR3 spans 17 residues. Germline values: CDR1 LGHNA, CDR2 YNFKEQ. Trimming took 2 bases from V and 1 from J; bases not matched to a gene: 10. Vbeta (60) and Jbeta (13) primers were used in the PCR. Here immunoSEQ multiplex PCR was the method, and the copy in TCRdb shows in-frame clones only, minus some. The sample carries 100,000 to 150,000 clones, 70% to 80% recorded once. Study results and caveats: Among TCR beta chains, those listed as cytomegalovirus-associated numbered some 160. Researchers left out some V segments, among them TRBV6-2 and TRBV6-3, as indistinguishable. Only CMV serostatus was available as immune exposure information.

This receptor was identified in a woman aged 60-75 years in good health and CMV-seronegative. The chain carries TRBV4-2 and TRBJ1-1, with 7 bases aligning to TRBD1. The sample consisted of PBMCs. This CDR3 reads CASSQIGDRGSNTEAFF. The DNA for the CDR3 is TGTGCCAGCAGCCAAATCGGGGACAGAGGATCGAACACTGAAGCTTTCTTT.